This T cell receptor beta chain was sequenced in a study of cytomegalovirus exposure and HLA in healthy donors. A note on this clone: Antigen unknown.

This CDR3 is 13 amino acids long. V lost 1 base to trimming and J lost 7 bases, with 11 bases between them. Germline V lookup: CDR1 LGHNA, CDR2 YNFKEQ. TCRdb's copy holds only in-frame clones and misses some; the assay was immunoSEQ multiplex PCR. The table shows over 200,000 clones, with roughly 88% occurring only once. Study-wide results and caveats: The dataset shows that most TCR sequences were rare, while some public TCRs occurred in many donors.

This clonotype originated in a woman aged 18-30 years in good health and CMV-seronegative. The rearrangement links TRBV4-2 to TRBJ2-7; TRBD2 is a possible D gene (5 bases). Sequencing was performed on PBMCs. The CDR3 is CASSQGSPGEQYF. The CDR3, as DNA: TGTGCCAGCAGCCAAGGTTCCCCGGGGGAGCAGTACTTC.